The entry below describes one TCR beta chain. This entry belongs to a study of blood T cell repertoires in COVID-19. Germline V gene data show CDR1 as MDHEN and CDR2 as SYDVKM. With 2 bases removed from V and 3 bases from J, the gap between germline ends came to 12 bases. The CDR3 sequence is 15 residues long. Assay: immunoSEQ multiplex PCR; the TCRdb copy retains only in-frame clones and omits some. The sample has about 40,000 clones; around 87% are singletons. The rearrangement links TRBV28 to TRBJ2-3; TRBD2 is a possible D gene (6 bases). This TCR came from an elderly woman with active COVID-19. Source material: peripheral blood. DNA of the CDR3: TGTGCCAGCAGTTTACTGCGGGGTACAACAGATACGCAGTATTTT. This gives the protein CASSLLRGTTDTQYF.